This passage covers 17 T cell receptor beta chains from one sample sequenced in a study of blood T cell repertoires in COVID-19. The protocol was immunoSEQ multiplex PCR, while the TCRdb copy is restricted to in-frame clones and leaves out a portion. This table holds roughly 250,000 clones, 80% to 90% found once. Sequences were obtained from peripheral blood. All receptors derive from a man under 40 with acute or convalescent COVID-19.

This clone came up once. The chain carries TRBV29-1 and TRBJ2-3; D is unclear. This CDR3 has 10 amino acids. Looked up from germline, CDR1 is SQVTM and CDR2 is ANQGSEA. V was cut by 4 bases and J by 5 bases, with 4 bases left in between. Here the CDR3 reads CSVGVDTQYF. In DNA, the CDR3 is TGCAGCGTTGGAGTAGATACGCAGTATTTT.

This chain uses TRBV12-5 with TRBJ1-4, with 7 bases that match TRBD1. CDR1 and CDR2 from the germline V gene are LGHNT and FRNRAP. The V segment lost 0 bases and the J segment 3 bases; nucleotides outside the gene matches: 4. This CDR3 comprises 16 residues. DNA of the CDR3: TGTGCTAGTGGTTTGGTTTACGGGACAGCTAATGAAAAACTGTTTTTT. As protein: CASGLVYGTANEKLFF. Complete variable domain (other parts from reference TRBV12-5 and TRBJ1-4): DARVTQTPRHKVTEMGQEVTMRCQPILGHNTVFWYRQTMMQGLELLAYFRNRAPLDDSGMPKDRFSAEMPDATLATLKIQPSEPRDSAVYFCASGLVYGTANEKLFFGSGTQLSVL.

The CDR3 coding sequence is TGTGCCAGCAGTACTCAGGACACTTCTGGAAACACCATATATTTT. As protein: CASSTQDTSGNTIYF. The chain joins TRBV28 to TRBJ1-3, with D possibly matching TRBD1 (5 bases). Looked up from germline, CDR1 is MDHEN and CDR2 is SYDVKM. V shed 5 bases and J shed 1 base, with 12 bases lying between them. The length of the CDR3 is 15 residues.

This chain links TRBV30 with TRBJ1-3, with TRBD1 as a possible D gene (5 bases). Looked up from germline, CDR1 is GTSNPN and CDR2 is SVGIG (reference sequence). Trimming removed 3 bases from V and 1 base from J, with 10 bases in between. The CDR3 is 14 amino acids. Written as DNA, the CDR3 is TGTGCCTGGAGACCGACAGTTTCTGGAAACACCATATATTTT. Amino acids: CAWRPTVSGNTIYF.

The chain recombines TRBV6-6 with TRBJ1-6, with D possibly TRBD1 on 5 matching bases. Between the trimmed V and J ends, which lost 8 bases and 4 bases, there was a span of 9 bases. CDR1 is MNHNY and CDR2 is SVGAGI in the germline V gene (reference sequence). CDR3 length: 13 residues. CDR3 loop: CASGTGYNSPLHF. CDR3 DNA: TGTGCCAGCGGTACAGGATATAATTCACCCCTCCACTTT.

A word on this clone: This CDR3 is missing its conserved last phenylalanine or tryptophan, likely due to a read error. No DNA is shown, since the ends of the CDR3 on it are uncertain; the CDR3 is the one TCRdb lists. The V call is TRBV6-1, the J call TRBJ2-7; the table's D call TRBD2 went unverified against the DNA. Germline CDR1 is MNHNS and CDR2 is SASEGT. The CDR3 sequence runs 15 residues, both termini included. CDR3 in amino acids: CASSEVGLIKEGPRI.

The gene calls are TRBV9 and TRBJ2-2, with a weak D call TRBD2 (5 bases). Trimming took 4 bases from V and 1 from J, leaving 8 bases between them. This CDR3 has 14 amino acids. The germline V gene encodes CDR1 SGDLS and CDR2 YYNGEE. The CDR3 spells CASSLAGNTGELFF. For the CDR3, the DNA is TGTGCCAGCAGCCTTGCGGGGAACACCGGGGAGCTGTTTTTT.

CDR3 bases: TGTGCCAGCAGAAGATCCCTACAGCCCCAGCATTTT. Translating it yields CASRRSLQPQHF. The chain combines TRBV12-3 or TRBV12-4 with TRBJ1-5; D gene ambiguous. This CDR3 spans 12 amino acids. With 6 bases removed from V and 7 bases from J, the gap between germline ends came to 10 bases.

The chain combines TRBV19 with TRBJ1-5; D is uncertain. Germline values: CDR1 LNHDA, CDR2 SQIVND (reference sequence). The V and J ends lost 10 bases and 0 bases respectively, with 10 bases between them. The CDR3 length is 13 residues. The CDR3 here is CATTGYSNQPQHF. The CDR3 DNA reads TGTGCCACCACGGGGTATAGCAATCAGCCCCAGCATTTT.

The chain carries TRBV6-1 and TRBJ1-6, with D possibly TRBD1 on 6 matching bases. The CDR3 has 16 residues. The germline V gene has CDR1 MNHNS and CDR2 SASEGT. Trimming pared 3 bases from V and 9 bases from J, leaving 18 bases between. The CDR3 coding sequence is TGTGCCAGCAGTGATCGGGACATCCATCTGGGTTCACCCCTCCACTTT. Its protein is CASSDRDIHLGSPLHF.

V gene TRBV27 combines with J gene TRBJ1-1; perhaps TRBD1 as D (6 bases). The CDR3 is made up of 16 amino acids. The V end was cut by 6 bases, the J end by 4 bases, with 21 bases between. Looked up from germline, CDR1 is MNHEY and CDR2 is SMNVEV (reference sequence). The CDR3 DNA reads as TGTGCCAGCAGCTCATCCTACAGGGAGTTGACCACTGAAGCTTTCTTT. Translating it yields CASSSSYRELTTEAFF.

The V and J genes are TRBV9 and TRBJ2-1, with 10 bases that match TRBD1. The ends lost 0 bases at V and 5 bases at J; junction bases unmatched: 8. The germline V gene has CDR1 SGDLS and CDR2 YYNGEE. This CDR3 region has 17 residues. CDR3 protein: CASSVEAGGTGDNEQFF. CDR3 sequence (DNA): TGTGCCAGCAGCGTAGAAGCAGGCGGGACAGGGGACAATGAGCAGTTCTTC.

This clone was observed a single time. The J gene is TRBJ2-1, the V gene TRBV6-5, with TRBD2 matching over 10 bases. This CDR3 has 15 amino acids. The trim removed 6 bases at V and 6 bases at J, leaving 8 bases unmatched. Germline assignment: CDR1 MNHEY and CDR2 SVGAGI. CDR3 loop: CASRSLGLASNEQFF. For the CDR3, the DNA is TGTGCCAGCAGGTCTCTGGGACTAGCGAGCAATGAGCAGTTCTTC.

The V and J genes are TRBV5-6 and TRBJ2-1, with D perhaps TRBD2 (7 bases). Trimming shortened V by 7 bases and J by 3 bases, and 17 bases separated the two germline ends. The germline V gene has CDR1 SGHDT and CDR2 YYEEEE. This CDR3 has 15 residues. The CDR3 loop is CASDFGGRVYNEQFF. The CDR3 DNA reads as TGTGCCAGCGATTTCGGGGGGCGGGTCTACAATGAGCAGTTCTTC.

This chain joins TRBV6-5 and TRBJ2-7, with D possibly being TRBD2 (6 bases). CDR3 length: 13 amino acids. V was cut by 6 bases and J by 5 bases, with 14 bases left in between. Germline V gene sequence: CDR1 MNHEY, CDR2 SVGAGI. DNA for the CDR3: TGTGCCAGCAGGGGGTTCGGAGGGCACGAGCAGTACTTC. It encodes CASRGFGGHEQYF.

The gene calls are TRBV7-9 and TRBJ2-5; 13 nucleotides match TRBD2. There are 18 residues in the CDR3. V trimming: 5 bases; J trimming: 5 bases; junction bases outside the gene matches: 14. CDR1 and CDR2 (germline): SEHNR, FQNEAQ (reference sequence). CDR3 sequence reads: CASSQPLGLAGVVETQYF. The CDR3 DNA is TGTGCCAGCAGCCAACCCCTAGGACTAGCGGGAGTTGTGGAGACCCAGTACTTC. The variable domain in full, completed from reference TRBV7-9 and TRBJ2-5, reads DTGVSQNPRHKITKRGQNVTFRCDPISEHNRLYWYRQTLGQGPEFLTYFQNEAQLEKSRLLSDRFSAERPKGSFSTLEIQRTEQGDSAMYLCASSQPLGLAGVVETQYFGPGTRLLVL.

The rearrangement links TRBV28 to TRBJ1-5; no firm D call. From germline, CDR1 is MDHEN and CDR2 SYDVKM. The ends were cut back, 6 bases at V and 4 bases at J, with 7 bases in the middle. The CDR3 has 12 amino acids. CDR3 in DNA: TGTGCCAGCAGGGAGGCAAATCAGCCCCAGCATTTT. This gives the protein CASREANQPQHF.